The clone carrying this T cell receptor (beta chain) was observed a few times. Its specificity is unknown. The source of the sample is a study of T cells in Graves' hyperthyroidism and ophthalmopathy. J gave up 1 base and V 4 bases, and 8 bases lay outside the gene matches. The length of the CDR3 is 15 residues. The germline CDR1 and CDR2 sequences are SQVTM and ANQGSEA. It was RNA transcripts that yielded the amplified TCR beta CDR3 regions. Primed by the HTBI set, a first-round RT-PCR was run on the TCR CDR3. Each CDR3 protein is one row after TCRdb ran MiXCR on the multiplex PCR reads. Of about 480,000 distinct CDR3 sequences listed, approximately 23% are singletons. The study, taken as a whole, reports: A model of 13 V-J pairs discriminated ophthalmopathy from stable hyperthyroidism. In blood, most of the thyroid clonotypes expanded above 0.001 were also present.

J is TRBJ2-5 and V is TRBV29-1; 8 bases agree with TRBD1. The sample taken for sequencing was blood. The clonotype originates from a woman in her sixties or seventies with Graves' ophthalmopathy. The CDR3 sequence is CSVVRAGGFQETQYF. In DNA form, the CDR3 reads TGCAGCGTTGTAAGGGCAGGGGGCTTCCAAGAGACCCAGTACTTC.